This is a list of T cell receptor beta chains from one sample in a study of blood T cell repertoires in COVID-19. Profiled with immunoSEQ multiplex PCR; TCRdb holds only in-frame clones, not every one. The sample includes 180,000 or so clones, about 80% seen only once; the top ten take around 8.1%. Sequencing was carried out using peripheral blood. All receptors come from a woman in her fifties or sixties with active or convalescent COVID-19. Each CDR3 is given with its conserved first and last residue. The D gene is left open where the match is weak. Expanded clones get a size class; other rows say once, few or many, or leave the size out.

CDR3	DNA	V	size	J	D
CASSLSQGNTEAFF	TGTGCCAGCTCACTCTCTCAGGGGAACACTGAAGCTTTCTTT	TRBV18	NA	TRBJ1-1	NA
CASSSAIQGSSTEAFF	TGCGCCAGCAGCTCCGCCATACAGGGTTCGAGCACTGAAGCTTTCTTT	TRBV5-1	NA	TRBJ1-1	NA
CASSITGSSYNEQFF	TGTGCCAGCAGCATAACAGGGAGCTCCTACAATGAGCAGTTCTTC	TRBV9	NA	TRBJ2-1	NA
CASSLAENTEAFF	TGTGCCAGCAGCTTAGCAGAGAACACTGAAGCTTTCTTT	TRBV7-3	NA	TRBJ1-1	NA
CASSSTGMNTEAFF	TGTGCCAGCAGTTCGACAGGGATGAACACTGAAGCTTTCTTT	TRBV27	NA	TRBJ1-1	TRBD1
CASSYSRQGRTGELFF	TGTGCCAGCAGTTACTCGAGACAGGGTCGGACCGGGGAGCTGTTTTTT	TRBV6-6	NA	TRBJ2-2	TRBD1
CATGVGGPTDTQYF	TGTGCCACTGGGGTGGGGGGGCCGACAGATACGCAGTATTTT	TRBV10-3	NA	TRBJ2-3	NA
CASSLAGGGGAGTQYF	TGTGCCAGCAGCTTAGCGGGTGGCGGGGGGGCAGGGACCCAGTACTTC	TRBV7-2	NA	TRBJ2-5	TRBD2
CASSAYRWEAFF	TGTGCCAGCAGCGCATACAGGTGGGAAGCTTTCTTT	TRBV11-2	once	TRBJ1-1	NA
CASRDRSLAGYTF	TGTGCCAGCAGGGACAGATCCCTAGCCGGCTACACCTTC	TRBV2	NA	TRBJ1-2	NA
CASSEAGGDGDGYTF	TGTGCCAGCAGTGAAGCAGGAGGGGATGGGGATGGCTACACCTTC	TRBV6-1	NA	TRBJ1-2	NA
CASSQDTQGYGYTF	TGCGCCAGCAGCCAAGATACACAGGGCTATGGCTACACCTTC	TRBV4-1	once	TRBJ1-2	NA
CASKEAGEANYGYTF	TGTGCCAGCAAGGAGGCGGGGGAGGCTAACTATGGCTACACCTTC	TRBV27	NA	TRBJ1-2	NA
CASSDDLSEGYTF	TGTGCCAGCAGTGATGACCTCTCGGAGGGCTACACCTTC	TRBV2	NA	TRBJ1-2	NA
CASRGDRVETQYF	TGTGCCAGCAGGGGGGACAGGGTAGAGACCCAGTACTTC	TRBV7-2	few	TRBJ2-5	TRBD1
CASSLRGRVATNEKLFF	TGTGCCAGCAGCTTACGTGGGAGAGTTGCAACTAATGAAAAACTGTTTTTT	TRBV9	NA	TRBJ1-4	NA
CASGGTSTNEKLFF	TGTGCCAGCGGGGGGACGTCAACTAATGAAAAACTGTTTTTT	TRBV4-2	NA	TRBJ1-4	NA
CASSSGTLYEQYF	TGTGCCAGCAGCTCCGGGACACTCTACGAGCAGTACTTC	TRBV12-3/TRBV12-4	NA	TRBJ2-7	NA
CASSPNGIKNTEAFF	TGTGCCAGCTCACCGAACGGGATAAAGAACACTGAAGCTTTCTTT	TRBV18	NA	TRBJ1-1	NA
CASSRMGLGPRNTIYF	TGTGCCAGCAGCAGAATGGGTCTGGGCCCCCGAAACACCATATATTTT	TRBV7-2	few	TRBJ1-3	NA
CASSQELLKGGHYGYTF	TGCGCCAGCAGCCAAGAATTGTTGAAAGGGGGCCACTATGGCTACACCTTC	TRBV4-3	NA	TRBJ1-2	TRBD1
CASSQTGTSGEDNEQFF	TGCGCCAGCAGTCAAACCGGGACTAGCGGGGAAGACAATGAGCAGTTCTTC	TRBV23-1	NA	TRBJ2-1	TRBD2
CASSQDSNQPQHF	TGTGCCAGCAGCCAGGATAGCAATCAGCCCCAGCATTTT	TRBV12-3/TRBV12-4	NA	TRBJ1-5	NA
CASSLQSSLRQGQFF	TGTGCCAGCAGCTTGCAATCCTCATTGAGGCAGGGGCAGTTCTTC	TRBV5-8	NA	TRBJ2-1	NA
CASSFGSTTEAFF	TGCGCCAGCAGCTTTGGTAGCACCACTGAAGCTTTCTTT	TRBV5-1	NA	TRBJ1-1	NA
CASSLDTNYGYTF	TGTGCCAGCAGCCTTGACACTAACTATGGCTACACCTTC	TRBV9	NA	TRBJ1-2	NA
CASSSPGTKGLFF	TGTGCCAGCAGCTCCCCAGGGACAAAGGGGCTGTTTTTT	TRBV7-2	NA	TRBJ1-4	NA
CASSLVTSGVRFF	TGTGCCAGCAGCTTGGTGACTAGCGGGGTTAGGTTCTTC	TRBV7-8	once	TRBJ2-1	TRBD2